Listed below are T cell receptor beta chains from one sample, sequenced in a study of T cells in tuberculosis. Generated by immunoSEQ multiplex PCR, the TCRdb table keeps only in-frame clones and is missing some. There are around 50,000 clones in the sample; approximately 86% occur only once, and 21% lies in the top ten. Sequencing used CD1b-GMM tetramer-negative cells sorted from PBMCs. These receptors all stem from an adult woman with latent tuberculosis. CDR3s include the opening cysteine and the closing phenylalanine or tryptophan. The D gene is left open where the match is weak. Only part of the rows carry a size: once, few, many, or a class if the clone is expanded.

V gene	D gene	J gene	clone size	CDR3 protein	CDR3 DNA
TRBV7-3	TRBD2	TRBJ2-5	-	CASSLREGETQYF	TGTGCCAGCAGCTTGCGGGAGGGGGAGACCCAGTACTTC
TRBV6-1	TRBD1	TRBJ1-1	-	CASSEVDRGTEAFF	TGTGCCAGCAGTGAGGTGGACAGGGGCACTGAAGCTTTCTTT
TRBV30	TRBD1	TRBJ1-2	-	CAWTENRGSGYTF	TGTGCCTGGACCGAAAACAGGGGGTCTGGCTACACCTTC
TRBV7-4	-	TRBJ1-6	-	CASSSWMAATGGDSPLHF	TGTGCCAGCAGCTCCTGGATGGCAGCGACTGGGGGGGATTCACCCCTCCACTTT
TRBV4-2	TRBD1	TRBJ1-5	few	CASSQTHRGLQPQHF	TGTGCCAGCAGCCAAACCCACAGGGGTCTTCAGCCCCAGCATTTT
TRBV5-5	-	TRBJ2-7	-	CASSLSRSPGEQYF	TGTGCCAGCAGCTTGTCAAGGTCCCCGGGCGAGCAGTACTTC
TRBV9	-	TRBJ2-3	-	CASSVRLGPTDTQYF	TGTGCCAGCAGCGTCCGACTAGGCCCCACAGATACGCAGTATTTT
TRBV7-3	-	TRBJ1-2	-	CASSSSGDPRRGGYTF	TGTGCCAGCAGCTCTAGCGGGGACCCTCGGAGGGGTGGCTACACCTTC
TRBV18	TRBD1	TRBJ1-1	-	CASSPDRNAEAFF	TGTGCCAGCTCACCGGACAGGAACGCTGAAGCTTTCTTT
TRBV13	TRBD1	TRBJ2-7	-	CASSRTGTGAEQYF	TGTGCCAGCAGCCGCACCGGGACAGGGGCCGAGCAGTACTTC
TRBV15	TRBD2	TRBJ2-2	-	CATSLGRESGGLFF	TGTGCCACCAGCTTAGGGAGGGAAAGCGGGGGGCTGTTTTTT
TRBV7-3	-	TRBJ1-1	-	CASSLMANTEAFF	TGTGCCAGCAGCTTAATGGCGAACACTGAAGCTTTCTTT
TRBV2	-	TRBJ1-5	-	CASGPQGRHQPQHF	TGTGCCAGCGGACCCCAGGGTAGGCATCAGCCCCAGCATTTT
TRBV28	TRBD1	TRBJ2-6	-	CASSPPGQTISGANVLTF	TGTGCCAGCAGTCCCCCGGGACAGACGATCTCTGGGGCCAACGTCCTGACTTTC
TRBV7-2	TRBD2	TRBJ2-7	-	CASSRGLAGYEQYF	TGTGCCAGCAGCCGCGGACTAGCGGGGTACGAGCAGTACTTC
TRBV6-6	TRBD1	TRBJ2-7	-	CASRPDRGVYEQYF	TGTGCCAGCAGGCCGGACAGGGGGGTCTACGAGCAGTACTTC
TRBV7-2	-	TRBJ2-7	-	CASSHGYEQYF	TGTGCCAGCAGTCACGGGTACGAGCAGTACTTC
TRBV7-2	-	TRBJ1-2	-	CASTMDSLYGYTF	TGTGCCAGCACCATGGACAGCCTCTATGGCTACACCTTC
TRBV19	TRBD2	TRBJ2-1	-	CASSMSSGGSNEQFF	TGTGCCAGTAGTATGAGTAGCGGGGGTTCCAATGAGCAGTTCTTC
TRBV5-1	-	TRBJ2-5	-	CASSLAIGRGETQYF	TGCGCCAGCAGCTTGGCCATAGGGCGAGGGGAGACCCAGTACTTC
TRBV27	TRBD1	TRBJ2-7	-	CASSFGTGASSEQYF	TGTGCCAGCAGTTTCGGGACAGGGGCGTCCTCCGAGCAGTACTTC
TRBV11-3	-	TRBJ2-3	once	CASSTTLTDTQYF	TGTGCCAGCAGCACAACGCTCACAGATACGCAGTATTTT
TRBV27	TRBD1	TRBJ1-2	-	CASSLSVGQGDGYTF	TGTGCCAGCAGTTTATCGGTGGGACAGGGAGATGGCTACACCTTC
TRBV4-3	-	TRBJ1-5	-	CASSQEAGGWGAGGNQPQHF	TGCGCCAGCAGCCAAGAGGCGGGAGGTTGGGGGGCGGGGGGCAATCAGCCCCAGCATTTT
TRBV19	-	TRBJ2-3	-	CASSRGTILSTDTQYF	TGTGCCAGTAGTAGGGGGACAATCCTAAGCACAGATACGCAGTATTTT
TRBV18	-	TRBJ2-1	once	CASSARDNYNEQFF	TGTGCCAGCTCAGCTCGGGACAACTACAATGAGCAGTTCTTC
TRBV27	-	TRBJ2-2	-	CASSPANTGELFF	TGTGCCAGCAGTCCGGCGAACACCGGGGAGCTGTTTTTT
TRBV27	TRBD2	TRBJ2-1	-	CASSLGLAGEGEQFF	TGTGCCAGCAGTTTAGGGCTAGCGGGAGAGGGTGAGCAGTTCTTC
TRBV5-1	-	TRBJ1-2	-	CASSLEARIYGYTF	TGCGCCAGCAGCTTGGAGGCCAGGATCTATGGCTACACCTTC
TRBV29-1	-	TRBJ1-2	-	CSVERSVYGYTF	TGCAGCGTTGAACGGTCCGTCTATGGCTACACCTTC
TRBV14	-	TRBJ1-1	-	CASSISPGHPVTEAFF	TGTGCCAGCAGCATTAGCCCGGGACACCCGGTCACTGAAGCTTTCTTT
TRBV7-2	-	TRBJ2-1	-	CASSLQILSSYNEQFF	TGTGCCAGCAGCCTACAGATACTTAGCTCCTACAATGAGCAGTTCTTC
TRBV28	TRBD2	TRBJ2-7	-	CASSPLSGISYEQYF	TGTGCCAGCAGTCCTTTGAGCGGGATCTCCTACGAGCAGTACTTC
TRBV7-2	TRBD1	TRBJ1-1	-	CASSVEQGAEAFF	TGTGCCAGCAGCGTAGAACAGGGGGCTGAAGCTTTCTTT
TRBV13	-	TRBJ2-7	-	CASSGPHSYEQYF	TGTGCCAGCAGCGGGCCGCACTCCTACGAGCAGTACTTC
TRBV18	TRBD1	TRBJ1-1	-	CASSPGTGEAFF	TGTGCCAGCTCACCAGGGACAGGTGAAGCTTTCTTT
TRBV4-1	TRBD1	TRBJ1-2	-	CASSHGTGPNYGYTF	TGCGCCAGCAGCCACGGGACAGGGCCTAACTATGGCTACACCTTC
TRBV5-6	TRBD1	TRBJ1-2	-	CASSLASTGVYGYTF	TGTGCCAGCAGCTTGGCGTCGACAGGGGTTTATGGCTACACCTTC
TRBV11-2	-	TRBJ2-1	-	CASSLDRSSWEQFF	TGTGCCAGCAGCTTAGATAGGTCTAGTTGGGAGCAGTTCTTC